These T cell receptor beta chains were read from a single sample in a study of T cells in Graves' hyperthyroidism and ophthalmopathy. From the multiplex PCR reads, TCRdb called clonotypes with MiXCR, one entry per CDR3 protein. The data hold hundreds of thousands of distinct CDR3 sequences, with 15% to 18% observed a single time. Specimen: blood. The receptors shown here come from a young woman with Graves' hyperthyroidism. CDR3s include the opening cysteine and the closing phenylalanine or tryptophan. D genes are given only for firm matches. Clone size is given for some rows only: seen once, a few or many times, or a class if the clone is expanded.

clone size | J gene | D gene | V gene | CDR3 DNA | CDR3 protein
- | TRBJ1-2 | - | TRBV20-1 | TGCAGTGCTAGTGCTACTCATGGCTACACCTTC | CSASATHGYTF
many | TRBJ1-5 | - | TRBV2 | TGTGCCAGCAGTGACTCTTCGGCTTTCAATCAGCCCCAGCATTTT | CASSDSSAFNQPQHF
few | TRBJ2-1 | TRBD2 | TRBV18 | TGTGCCAGCTCACAGCTGACTAGCAGGAGGGGCTCCTACAATGAGCAGTTCTTC | CASSQLTSRRGSYNEQFF
many | TRBJ2-1 | - | TRBV2 | TGTGCCAGCAGTGAGGGACTCAACAATGAGCAGTTCTTC | CASSEGLNNEQFF
- | TRBJ2-3 | - | TRBV29-1 | TGCAGCGTTGTGAGCAGCACAGATACGCAGTATTTT | CSVVSSTDTQYF
many | TRBJ1-5 | - | TRBV28 | TGTGCCAGCACCGAGTCAGGATTTTCGGCCCAGCATTTT | CASTESGFSAQHF
many | TRBJ2-2 | - | TRBV5-1 | TGCGCCAGCAGCTTTGGGACAACGAACACCGGGGAGCTGTTTTTT | CASSFGTTNTGELFF
many | TRBJ2-1 | - | TRBV7-9 | TGTGCCAGCAGCTTAGTAGCCCGGAACAATGAGCAGTTCTTC | CASSLVARNNEQFF
many | TRBJ1-2 | - | TRBV20-1 | TGCAGTGCTAGAGTCGTCGAGGGAACATCCTTCTATGGTGGCTACACCTTC | CSARVVEGTSFYGGYTF
- | TRBJ1-6 | TRBD1 | TRBV5-1 | TGCGCCAGCAGCTCTATGACAGGGGAAAACAATTCACCCCTCCACTTT | CASSSMTGENNSPLHF
many | TRBJ2-1 | - | TRBV9 | TGTGCCAGCAGCGTAGGCCAGGGTTACAATGAGCAGTTCTTC | CASSVGQGYNEQFF
many | TRBJ1-3 | TRBD1 | TRBV28 | TGTGCCAGCCTTGGGACAGCAGGGGGACGGACAGATTACAGCCTCGGAAACACCATATATTTT | CASLGTAGGRTDYSLGNTIYF
many | TRBJ2-7 | - | TRBV7-2 | TGTGCCAGCAGCTCGCCGGGGCTAGGGGGGAGCGAGCAGTACTTC | CASSSPGLGGSEQYF
many | TRBJ2-1 | TRBD1 | TRBV20-1 | TGCAGTTCCCATTTGACAGGGTTTGGGAGTGAGCAGTTCTTC | CSSHLTGFGSEQFF
few | TRBJ1-6 | TRBD1 | TRBV27 | TGTGCCAGCAGTTTATCGACAGGGGGGAATTCACCCCTCCACTTT | CASSLSTGGNSPLHF
many | TRBJ2-5 | - | TRBV5-5 | TGTGCCAGCAGCTTGGCCGTCCGGGAAGGACAAGAGACCCAGTACTTC | CASSLAVREGQETQYF
many | TRBJ1-5 | - | TRBV6-1 | TGTGCCAGCACGCTCGATAGCAATCAGCCCCAGCATTTT | CASTLDSNQPQHF
once | TRBJ2-7 | TRBD2 | TRBV20-1 | TGCAGTGCTAGTGTGCTAGCGGGAGCCTACGAGCAGTACTTC | CSASVLAGAYEQYF
- | TRBJ1-3 | - | TRBV24-1 | TGTGCCACCAGTGACCCACCCCGCTCTGGAAACACCATATATTTT | CATSDPPRSGNTIYF
many | TRBJ2-1 | TRBD2 | TRBV20-1 | TGCAGTGCTGACGGGACTAGCGGCTACAATGAGCAGTTCTTC | CSADGTSGYNEQFF
many | TRBJ1-4 | TRBD1 | TRBV5-6 | TGTGCCAGCAGCCGACAGGGAGCTGCAACTAATGAAAAACTGTTTTTT | CASSRQGAATNEKLFF
- | TRBJ1-5 | - | TRBV27 | TGTGCCAGCAGTTTCAGGGAGCCCCAGCATTTT | CASSFREPQHF
- | TRBJ2-1 | - | TRBV11-2 | TGTGCCAGCCGGGGCCTGTCCTACAATGAGCAGTTCTTC | CASRGLSYNEQFF
- | TRBJ1-4 | - | TRBV5-1 | TGCGCCAGCAGCTCTGGACGCACTGAGGGTGAAAAACTGTTTTTT | CASSSGRTEGEKLFF